This TCR beta chain was retrieved from a study of T cell responses to AZD1222 COVID-19 vaccine. Study findings and constraints: Baseline testing showed seropositivity in only five or six AZD1222 recipients.

The CDR3 covers 16 residues. Germline assignment: CDR1 SGHRS and CDR2 YFSETQ. With V trimmed by 3 bases and J by 6 bases, 9 bases remained unmatched. About this clone: The target antigen is unknown.

Clones were read by immunoSEQ multiplex PCR, and TCRdb kept only the in-frame ones, dropping some. In the table there are around 160,000 clones, about 89% of which are singletons. This TCR derives from an adult in good health. The genes are TRBV5-1 and TRBJ2-2, with 9 bases lining up with TRBD2. Here the sequenced sample was peripheral blood, taken on day 0 of AZD1222 vaccination. Here the CDR3 reads CASSSSGTRVAGELFF. CDR3 coding DNA: TGCGCCAGCAGCTCTAGCGGGACGAGGGTAGCCGGGGAGCTGTTTTTT.